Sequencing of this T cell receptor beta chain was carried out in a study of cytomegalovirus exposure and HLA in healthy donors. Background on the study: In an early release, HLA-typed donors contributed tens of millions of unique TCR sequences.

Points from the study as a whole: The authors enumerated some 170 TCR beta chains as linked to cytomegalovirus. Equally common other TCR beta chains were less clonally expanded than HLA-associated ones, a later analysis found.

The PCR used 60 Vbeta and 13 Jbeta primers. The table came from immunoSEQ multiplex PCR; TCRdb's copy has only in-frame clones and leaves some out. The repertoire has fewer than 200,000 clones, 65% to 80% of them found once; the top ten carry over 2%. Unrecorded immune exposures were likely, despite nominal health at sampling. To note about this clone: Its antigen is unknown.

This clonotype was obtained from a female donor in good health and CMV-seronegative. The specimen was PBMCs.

This CDR3 reads CATLQGPNYGYTF. The CDR3 DNA follows: TGTGCCACCCTGCAGGGGCCAAACTATGGCTACACCTTC. The chain uses TRBV7-9 and TRBJ1-2; D is perhaps TRBD1 (6 bases). V was clipped by 10 bases and J by 2 bases, with 14 bases between them. CDR1 and CDR2 (germline): SEHNR, FQNEAQ (reference sequence). The CDR3 extends over 13 amino acids.